This TCR beta chain was identified in a study of shared clonotypes between healthy human individuals. Naive CD8 cells lacked CD45RO, underwent positive selection for CCR7 and left out terminally differentiated effector memory CD45RA+ cells. The study, taken as a whole, reports: Sorted-subset sequencing, rarefaction showed, was incomplete despite large depth. The researchers took only blood, and tissue repertoires probably look different.

V was pared by 4 bases and J by 0 bases, with 4 bases of the junction left unmatched. The CDR3 contains 15 residues. CDR1 and CDR2 (germline): SEHNR, FQNEAQ (reference sequence). Data came from immunoSEQ multiplex PCR; TCRdb stores just in-frame clones and leaves some out. The sample contains more than 500,000 clones, approximately 96% of which appear only once. As concerns this clone: Its specificity is not known.

The sequence was obtained from a woman in her 30s in good health. The chain has TRBV7-9 and TRBJ1-1, with TRBD1 identical over 8 bases. What was sequenced was naive CD8+ T cells sorted from blood. This chain's CDR3 is CASSSRDRLNTEAFF. Here the CDR3 DNA reads TGTGCCAGCAGCTCCCGGGACAGGCTGAACACTGAAGCTTTCTTT.